This TCR beta chain was captured in a study of shared clonotypes between healthy human individuals. Whole-study results and caveats: Larger richness was generally estimated for naive than memory subsets.

The CDR3 length is 15 residues. Trimming took 2 bases from V and 5 from J; bases not matched to a gene: 5. Germline V gene sequence: CDR1 MNHNS, CDR2 SASEGT. The table came from immunoSEQ multiplex PCR; TCRdb's copy has only in-frame clones and leaves some out. The data contain some 2,000,000 clones, less than 95% of them seen just once; the ten biggest clones take up roughly 1%. CD45RO-negative, CCR7-selected cells formed the naive CD8 fraction, which excluded terminally differentiated effector memory CD45RA+ cells. A note on this clone: Its target is not known.

This clonotype was obtained from a man younger than 35 in good health. V usage is TRBV6-1 and J usage is TRBJ2-3, with 9 bases identical to TRBD1. Sequenced: naive CD8+ T cells sorted from blood. The CDR3: CASSEPPGQGDTQYF. CDR3 in DNA: TGTGCCAGCAGTGAACCACCGGGACAGGGAGATACGCAGTATTTT.